This T cell receptor (beta chain) originates from a study of T cell repertoires in cytomegalovirus infection. Study-level background: Selected CMV epitopes included recently identified HLA-C-restricted ones as well as well-studied HLA-B-restricted ones.

V lost 4 bases and J lost 4, with 16 bases in between. Germline V gene sequence: CDR1 SGHTA, CDR2 FQGNSA. There are 15 residues in the CDR3. This clonotype was counted a few times. Its specificity is not known. In TCRdb, the reads were re-called with MiXCR into one record per CDR3 protein. Altogether a few hundred thousand distinct CDR3 sequences are present, roughly a third being singletons, with the ten largest covering about 17%. Sample: cultured PBMCs, taken from culture after CMV antigen stimulation. This clonotype was sampled from a human donor in good health (CMV status not recorded). Some clones in this sample may be carry-over from other donors' samples. The gene calls are TRBV7-2 and TRBJ2-5; D is uncertain. The CDR3 DNA reads TGTGCCAGCAGCTCAGAGGTATTAGCCCTAGAGACCCAGTACTTC. This codes for CASSSEVLALETQYF.